One sample yielded the 14 T cell receptor beta chains listed below, sequenced in a study of shared clonotypes between healthy human individuals. Assay used: immunoSEQ multiplex PCR; TCRdb lists only in-frame clones, some missing. The sample lists 2.3 million or so clones; roughly 93% were seen once. Sequenced: naive CD4+ T cells from PBMCs. Subset of the sample: CD45RA+ positively selected. These receptors were obtained from a man between 18 and 35 years old in good health. Some clones in this sample may be carry-over from other donors' samples.

This clone is a singleton in its sample. The genes are TRBV7-3 and TRBJ2-2; TRBD2 matches at 8 bases. Trimming took 4 bases from V and 1 from J; bases not matched to a gene: 5. The CDR3 totals 16 residues. Germline V gene sequence: CDR1 SGHTA, CDR2 FQGTGA. The CDR3 spells CASSSEREMNTGELFF. In nucleotides, the CDR3 is TGTGCCAGCAGCTCCGAGCGGGAGATGAACACCGGGGAGCTGTTTTTT.

The gene calls are TRBV30 and TRBJ1-2; unclear D gene. Trimming left V 0 bases short and J 6 bases short, with 11 bases between. The CDR3 extends over 13 amino acids. In germline, CDR1 is GTSNPN, CDR2 SVGIG (reference sequence). In DNA form, the CDR3 reads TGTGCCTGGAGTGTAATTAAGAACAATGGCTACACCTTC. Its protein product is CAWSVIKNNGYTF.

The gene calls are TRBV30 and TRBJ2-2; 10 bases are a match to TRBD2. After removal of 3 bases from V and 5 bases from J, the junction contained 6 bases not matched to a gene. Per the germline V gene, CDR1 is GTSNPN and CDR2 is SVGIG (reference sequence). This CDR3 spans 15 amino acids. The CDR3 spells CAWRLGLALTGELFF. The CDR3 DNA reads TGTGCCTGGAGGCTGGGACTAGCGCTTACCGGGGAGCTGTTTTTT.

V and J are TRBV19 and TRBJ2-6; 10 nucleotides agree with TRBD1. Germline assignment: CDR1 LNHDA and CDR2 SQIVND (reference sequence). The CDR3 is 17 residues long. Germline trimming cut 8 bases from V and 4 bases from J; bases unmatched to any gene: 11. Written as DNA, the CDR3 is TGTGCCAGTGCATGGGGGACAGGGGCCCCCGGGGCCAACGTCCTGACTTTC. The encoded protein is CASAWGTGAPGANVLTF.

This clone has only a few counts. The V gene is TRBV30, the J gene TRBJ1-1; 9 bases align to TRBD1. CDR3 length: 13 residues. CDR1 is GTSNPN, CDR2 SVGIG, per germline (reference sequence). The ends lost 3 bases at V and 14 bases at J; junction bases unmatched: 13. The CDR3 here is CAWRYRDRVYRFF. Here the CDR3 DNA reads TGTGCCTGGAGATACCGGGACAGGGTTTATCGGTTCTTT. The full variable domain, completed using reference TRBV30 and TRBJ1-1, is SQTIHQWPATLVQPVGSPLSLECTVEGTSNPNLYWYRQAAGRGLQLLFYSVGIGQISSEVPQNLSASRPQDRQFILSSKKLLLSDSGFYLCAWRYRDRVYRFFGQGTRLTVV.

A note on this clone: This sample includes further DNA sequences coding for the same CDR3. This chain joins TRBV7-2 and TRBJ1-2, with D maybe TRBD1 (5 bases). There are 13 residues in the CDR3. Germline lookup yields CDR1 SGHTA and CDR2 FQGNSA. The V end was cut by 3 bases, the J end by 4 bases, with 9 bases between. This chain's CDR3 is CASSFGGGYGYTF. CDR3 bases: TGTGCCAGCAGCTTTGGGGGAGGCTATGGCTACACCTTC.

A few counts support this clone. The genes are TRBV18 and TRBJ1-2; tentatively, D is TRBD1 (5 bases). CDR3 size: 15 residues. Germline V gene data show CDR1 as KGHSH and CDR2 as LQKENI. V was cut by 4 bases and J by 1 base, with 13 bases left in between. The CDR3 coding sequence is TGTGCCAGCTCACGAGACCAACAGGATAACTATGGCTACACCTTC. Translation gives CASSRDQQDNYGYTF. Supplemented by reference TRBV18 and TRBJ1-2, the full variable domain reads NAGVMQNPRHLVRRRGQEARLRCSPMKGHSHVYWYRQLPEEGLKFMVYLQKENIIDESGMPKERFSAEFPKEGPSILRIQQVVRGDSAAYFCASSRDQQDNYGYTFGSGTRLTVV.

The J gene is TRBJ2-5, the V gene TRBV7-7; D is perhaps TRBD2 (5 bases). The germline V gene has CDR1 SSHAT and CDR2 FNYEAQ (reference sequence). The V end lost 3 bases, the J end lost 4 bases, and 12 bases lay between the germline ends. CDR3 length: 14 residues. CDR3 DNA sequence: TGTGCCAGCAGCTTGTCGGCACTAGGAGAGACCCAGTACTTC. As protein: CASSLSALGETQYF. Filled out from reference TRBV7-7 and TRBJ2-5, the complete variable domain reads GAGVSQSPRYKVTKRGQDVTLRCDPISSHATLYWYQQALGQGPEFLTYFNYEAQPDKSGLPSDRFSAERPEGSISTLTIQRTEQRDSAMYRCASSLSALGETQYFGPGTRLLVL.

The J gene is TRBJ2-5, the V gene TRBV29-1; the D is unclear. The CDR3 covers 11 residues. CDR1 is SQVTM and CDR2 is ANQGSEA in the germline V gene. CDR3 sequence (DNA): TGCAGTGCTAGGGTCCAAGAGACCCAGTACTTC. Protein: CSARVQETQYF.

This clone was detected only once. The chain has TRBV27 and TRBJ2-7; 12 bases are a match to TRBD2. CDR3 length: 19 residues. The V and J ends lost 5 bases and 7 bases, in that order; junction bases with no gene match: 21. From germline, CDR1 is MNHEY and CDR2 SMNVEV (reference sequence). CDR3 sequence: CASSPTTLAGGPKTGEQYF. CDR3 nucleotide sequence: TGTGCCAGCAGTCCCACGACTCTAGCGGGAGGGCCTAAAACGGGGGAGCAGTACTTC.

V usage is TRBV11-2 and J usage is TRBJ1-4; D gene uncertain. Trimming left V 5 bases short and J 11 bases short, with 15 bases between. CDR3 size: 13 residues. Looked up from germline, CDR1 is SGHAT and CDR2 is FQNNGV. The CDR3 reads CASSPHPGRKLFF. CDR3 sequence (DNA): TGTGCCAGCAGCCCCCACCCCGGACGCAAACTGTTTTTT.

The chain is built from TRBV4-3 and TRBJ2-3; maybe TRBD2 (6 bases). CDR1 is LGHNA, CDR2 YSLEER, per germline. The V end lost 0 bases, the J end lost 8 bases, and 12 bases lay between the germline ends. The CDR3 is 14 residues long. CDR3 residues: CASSQDTWGGTQYF. The CDR3 nucleotides read TGCGCCAGCAGCCAAGATACTTGGGGAGGTACGCAGTATTTT.

The V gene is TRBV6-6, the J gene TRBJ2-1, with TRBD2 as a possible D gene (5 bases). The V end lost 4 bases, the J end lost 8 bases, and 12 bases lay between the germline ends. Germline assignment: CDR1 MNHNY and CDR2 SVGAGI (reference sequence). The CDR3 covers 13 residues. CDR3 in amino acids: CASSSGLAYEQFF. The CDR3 region has the DNA TGTGCCAGCAGTTCGGGGTTGGCATATGAGCAGTTCTTC.

The rearrangement joins TRBV28 to TRBJ1-2, with D tentatively TRBD1 (6 bases). CDR3 length: 13 amino acids. V lost 4 bases and J lost 8, with 14 bases in between. Germline assignment: CDR1 MDHEN and CDR2 SYDVKM. In DNA, the CDR3 is TGTGCCAGCAGTTCAACTCGACAGGCGGGCTACACCTTC. Translated: CASSSTRQAGYTF.